The 30 T cell receptor beta chains below were found in one sample sequenced in a study of glioma-infiltrating T cells after dendritic cell vaccination. Libraries were prepared by immunoSEQ multiplex PCR; TCRdb keeps only in-frame clonotypes and omits some of them. The sample has tens of thousands of clones, about nine tenths seen once. Sequencing was performed on blood, taken before dendritic cell vaccination. These receptors originate from a human donor with glioblastoma.

The chain joins TRBV2 to TRBJ2-1, with 7 bases lining up with TRBD1. V was pared by 4 bases and J by 0 bases, with 9 bases of the junction left unmatched. Per the germline V gene, CDR1 is SNHLY and CDR2 is FYNNEI. This CDR3 spans 17 amino acids. The CDR3 nucleotides are TGTGCCAGCAGTGTTTCTGGTAGACAGGGCTCCTACAATGAGCAGTTCTTC. It codes for CASSVSGRQGSYNEQFF.

The V gene is TRBV9, the J gene TRBJ2-1; TRBD1 matches 10 bases. The CDR3 spans 15 residues. V trimming: 2 bases; J trimming: 6 bases; junction bases outside the gene matches: 5. Germline V gene lookup returns CDR1 SGDLS and CDR2 YYNGEE. Here the CDR3 reads CASSVSGTGVNEQFF. In DNA, the CDR3 is TGTGCCAGCAGCGTTAGCGGGACAGGGGTCAATGAGCAGTTCTTC.

The V call is TRBV4-2, the J call TRBJ1-4, with a possible D match to TRBD1 (6 bases). The germline V gene has CDR1 LGHNA and CDR2 YNFKEQ. The CDR3 loop spans 15 amino acids. V gave up 1 base and J gave up 12 bases, with 18 bases separating them. The CDR3 bases are TGTGCCAGCAGCCAAGCGACAGGATTAATAGGGGAACTGTTTTTT. Translated, it gives CASSQATGLIGELFF.

The chain is built from TRBV29-1 and TRBJ1-2; TRBD1 might be the D (5 bases). This CDR3 contains 12 residues. CDR1 and CDR2 (germline): SQVTM, ANQGSEA. V was clipped by 4 bases and J by 3 bases, with 9 bases between them. CDR3 sequence reads: CSVGRVDYGYTF. The CDR3 nucleotides read TGCAGCGTTGGCAGGGTGGACTATGGCTACACCTTC.

This clone turned up a few times. The genes are TRBV6-6 and TRBJ2-1; 11 bases fit TRBD2. The V and J ends lost 5 bases and 10 bases, in that order; junction bases with no gene match: 7. Germline CDR1 is MNHNY and CDR2 is SVGAGI (reference sequence). This CDR3 has 14 amino acids. The DNA of the CDR3 is TGTGCCAGCAGTAGACTAGCGGGGAGGGAGGAGCAGTTCTTC. Residues: CASSRLAGREEQFF.

This clone has only one observation. The V and J genes are TRBV18 and TRBJ1-1; no clear D. Per the germline V gene, CDR1 is KGHSH and CDR2 is LQKENI. V shed 1 base and J shed 1 base, with 10 bases lying between them. This CDR3 spans 15 amino acids. CDR3 in amino acids: CASSPLLAQNTEAFF. The CDR3, as DNA: TGTGCCAGCTCACCACTTTTAGCGCAGAACACTGAAGCTTTCTTT.

The rearrangement uses TRBV19 and TRBJ2-7, with 8 nucleotides matching TRBD1. This CDR3 is built from 15 residues. J gave up 4 bases and V 1 base, and 6 bases lay outside the gene matches. CDR1 and CDR2 (germline): LNHDA, SQIVND (reference sequence). The CDR3 here is CASSIGQGPHYEQYF. The CDR3 DNA reads TGTGCCAGTAGTATAGGACAGGGGCCGCATTACGAGCAGTACTTC.

V is TRBV5-3 and J is TRBJ2-1; TRBD1 agrees at 8 bases. TRBV5-3 counts as an open reading frame of uncertain function. V was clipped by 3 bases and J by 3 bases; unmatched bases: 8. The CDR3 has 16 residues. In DNA, the CDR3 is TGTGCCAGAAGCTGGGGACAGGTTATCCTCTACAATGAGCAGTTCTTC. It yields the protein CARSWGQVILYNEQFF.

The chain is built from TRBV28 and TRBJ1-2, with no clear D. V lost 5 bases, J lost 6 bases, and 10 bases lay in between. The CDR3 runs to 12 residues. The germline V gene has CDR1 MDHEN and CDR2 SYDVKM. The CDR3 DNA reads TGTGCCAGCAGTGCCAATGAGGATGGCTACACCTTC. Encoded protein: CASSANEDGYTF.

Only a few counts were recorded for this clone. The chain recombines TRBV27 with TRBJ2-2; D remains unclear. The CDR3 runs to 12 residues. Germline lookup yields CDR1 MNHEY and CDR2 SMNVEV (reference sequence). V gave up 6 bases and J gave up 3 bases, with 5 bases separating them. CDR3 nucleotides: TGTGCCAGCAGACTATACACCGGGGAGCTGTTTTTT. Translation: CASRLYTGELFF.

The genes are TRBV4-2 and TRBJ2-2, with unresolved D. V dropped 2 bases and J dropped 3 bases, with 10 bases sitting between them. The CDR3 is 15 residues long. CDR1 and CDR2 (germline): LGHNA, YNFKEQ. DNA for the CDR3: TGTGCCAGCAGCCAATCCGCTGCAGACACCGGGGAGCTGTTTTTT. As protein: CASSQSAADTGELFF.

The chain has TRBV5-8 and TRBJ2-7, with a tentative D call TRBD1 (6 bases). The CDR3 covers 19 residues. The germline V and J ends were trimmed by 3 bases and 1 base, with 26 bases remaining between them. Germline V gene lookup returns CDR1 SGHTS and CDR2 YDEGEE. CDR3 DNA: TGTGCCAGCAGCTCCCCAAACCGCGCCCAGGGGACCCCATCCTACGAGCAGTACTTC. It codes for CASSSPNRAQGTPSYEQYF.

The chain recombines TRBV5-1 with TRBJ1-2; D not resolved. The CDR3 has 14 residues. Trimming removed 7 bases at V and 2 bases at J, with 15 bases between. Germline V gives CDR1 SGHRS, CDR2 YFSETQ. CDR3 sequence reads: CASVSFQANYGYTF. The CDR3 bases are TGCGCCAGCGTTTCCTTTCAAGCGAACTATGGCTACACCTTC.

J is TRBJ2-7 and V is TRBV7-2; 11 bases are a match to TRBD1. The CDR3 totals 16 residues. Trimming took 5 bases from V and 6 from J; bases not matched to a gene: 12. The germline CDR1 and CDR2 sequences are SGHTA and FQGNSA. CDR3 residues: CASSARTGTGGLEQYF. The DNA for the CDR3 is TGTGCCAGCAGCGCCCGAACCGGGACAGGGGGGCTCGAGCAGTACTTC.

This sequence joins TRBV4-2 and TRBJ2-5; 12 bases map to TRBD1. Germline trimming cut 4 bases from V and 5 bases from J; bases unmatched to any gene: 5. The CDR3 has 15 residues. In germline, CDR1 is LGHNA, CDR2 YNFKEQ. Here the CDR3 reads CASSRGTGGWETQYF. CDR3 nucleotide sequence: TGTGCCAGCAGCCGGGGGACAGGGGGCTGGGAGACCCAGTACTTC.

The CDR3 coding sequence is TGTGCCAGCAGGATACAGGGGGGCAATCAGCCCCAGCATTTT. It translates to CASRIQGGNQPQHF. This chain joins TRBV28 and TRBJ1-5; 8 nucleotides match TRBD1. Germline CDR1 and CDR2: MDHEN and SYDVKM. CDR3 size: 14 residues. Trimming took 6 bases from V and 2 from J; bases not matched to a gene: 3.

V is TRBV11-3 and J is TRBJ2-1; the match to TRBD2 covers 14 bases. This CDR3 is built from 16 residues. J gave up 8 bases and V 5 bases, and 8 bases lay outside the gene matches. Per the germline V gene, CDR1 is SGHNT and CDR2 is YENEEA. The CDR3 spells CASSPGTSGGPHEQFF. CDR3 nucleotide sequence: TGTGCCAGCAGCCCTGGGACTAGCGGGGGTCCCCATGAGCAGTTCTTC.

This chain joins TRBV7-9 and TRBJ1-2, with D unresolved. Per germline, CDR1 SEHNR and CDR2 FQNEAQ (reference sequence). The CDR3 extends over 14 amino acids. The V end was cut by 7 bases, the J end by 4 bases, with 16 bases between. The CDR3 region has the DNA TGTGCCAGCACGCGGGGTTCCTGGGGCTATGGCTACACCTTC. As protein: CASTRGSWGYGYTF.

The chain carries TRBV11-2 and TRBJ2-5; 8 bases match TRBD2. Losses at the gene ends were 1 base for V and 4 bases for J; bases not matched to a gene: 8. Germline-derived CDR1 and CDR2 are SGHAT and FQNNGV. The CDR3 contains 16 residues. The CDR3 here is CASSLVPGGFLETQYF. The CDR3 coding sequence is TGTGCCAGCAGCTTAGTCCCGGGGGGGTTCTTAGAGACCCAGTACTTC.

The chain links TRBV18 to TRBJ1-4; unclear D gene. The CDR3 has 11 residues. CDR1 and CDR2 (germline): KGHSH, LQKENI. V shed 11 bases and J shed 8 bases, with 12 bases lying between them. The CDR3, as DNA: TGTGCCTCCCGGAGCGAGGAAAAACTGTTTTTT. Translated: CASRSEEKLFF.

The V and J genes are TRBV7-8 and TRBJ1-2, with TRBD1 identical over 9 bases. After removal of 5 bases from V and 4 bases from J, the junction contained 5 bases not matched to a gene. The length of the CDR3 is 14 residues. The germline V gene has CDR1 SGHVS and CDR2 FQNEAQ. CDR3 protein: CASSQGQGSYGYTF. DNA for the CDR3: TGTGCCAGCAGCCAAGGACAGGGGTCCTATGGCTACACCTTC.

This chain links TRBV4-1 with TRBJ1-2; a weak D match, TRBD1 (5 bases). Germline V CDR1 and CDR2: MGHRA, YSYEKL. V was clipped by 1 base and J by 4 bases, with 16 bases between them. This CDR3 spans 16 amino acids. CDR3 nucleotide sequence: TGCGCCAGCAGCCAAGTCGACAGTCTCTCAGGCTATGGCTACACCTTC. Translating it yields CASSQVDSLSGYGYTF.

This chain uses TRBV5-4 with TRBJ1-1; D is undetermined. Germline V gene data show CDR1 as SGHNT and CDR2 as YYREEE (reference sequence). CDR3 length equals 13 residues. Trimming shortened V by 2 bases and J by 1 base, and 6 bases separated the two germline ends. This CDR3 is CASSFFRNTEAFF. The CDR3 nucleotides read TGTGCCAGCAGCTTCTTCAGGAACACTGAAGCTTTCTTT.

V is TRBV5-4 and J is TRBJ1-1; D uncertain. The CDR3 is 14 amino acids. V lost 0 bases to trimming and J lost 1 base, with 7 bases between them. Per germline, CDR1 SGHNT and CDR2 YYREEE (reference sequence). CDR3 residues: CASSLVAGNTEAFF. The CDR3, as DNA: TGTGCCAGCAGCTTGGTTGCAGGGAACACTGAAGCTTTCTTT.

This clone was picked up a small number of times. The chain joins TRBV2 to TRBJ1-6; maybe TRBD1 (5 bases). The CDR3 is 14 residues long. Germline V lookup: CDR1 SNHLY, CDR2 FYNNEI. Trimming pared 4 bases from V and 7 bases from J, leaving 11 bases between. The CDR3, as DNA: TGTGCCAGCAGTGTCGGGCAGGGCAATTCACCCCTCCACTTT. This codes for CASSVGQGNSPLHF.

V and J are TRBV19 and TRBJ2-2, with 9 bases fitting TRBD1. Germline trimming cut 10 bases from V and 4 bases from J; bases unmatched to any gene: 13. The CDR3 has 16 residues. Germline V gene lookup returns CDR1 LNHDA and CDR2 SQIVND (reference sequence). Here the CDR3 reads CATFDLGQGITGELFF. CDR3 sequence (DNA): TGTGCCACTTTCGATTTAGGACAGGGGATCACCGGGGAGCTGTTTTTT. Complete variable domain (other parts from reference TRBV19 and TRBJ2-2): DGGITQSPKYLFRKEGQNVTLSCEQNLNHDAMYWYRQDPGQGLRLIYYSQIVNDFQKGDIAEGYSVSREKKESFPLTVTSAQKNPTAFYLCATFDLGQGITGELFFGEGSRLTVL.

This clone was detected many times. As DNA, the CDR3 is TGTGCCAGCAGTGCAGGGGACAGGGGAGAGACCCAGTACTTC. Protein sequence: CASSAGDRGETQYF. The chain carries TRBV25-1 and TRBJ2-5; 10 bases match TRBD1. CDR3 length: 14 amino acids. The V gene's germline CDR1 is MGHDK and CDR2 SYGVNS. V lost 4 bases, J lost 4 bases, and 3 bases stayed unmatched.

This clone was detected only once. The J gene is TRBJ2-6, the V gene TRBV2; 7 bases align to TRBD1. This CDR3 contains 16 residues. Germline values: CDR1 SNHLY, CDR2 FYNNEI. V was clipped by 4 bases and J by 0 bases; unmatched bases: 3. CDR3: CASSGPGGSGANVLTF. The CDR3 bases are TGTGCCAGCAGTGGCCCAGGGGGCTCTGGGGCCAACGTCCTGACTTTC.

The rearrangement joins TRBV27 to TRBJ2-2; 7 bases are a match to TRBD2. Germline V CDR1 and CDR2: MNHEY, SMNVEV (reference sequence). CDR3 length: 16 amino acids. V trimming: 2 bases; J trimming: 4 bases; junction bases outside the gene matches: 7. CDR3 nucleotide sequence: TGTGCCAGCAGTTTACTAGCTAGCGGAACCACCGGGGAGCTGTTTTTT. Amino acid sequence: CASSLLASGTTGELFF.

This clone came up once. The chain has TRBV10-1 and TRBJ2-1; the D is unclear. Germline CDR1 WNHNN, CDR2 SYGVQD (reference sequence). The CDR3 spans 15 residues. Deletions cut 0 bases from V and 0 bases from J, with 6 bases between. CDR3 sequence (DNA): TGCGCCAGCAGTGAGTCGGTCAGCTCCTACAATGAGCAGTTCTTC. It encodes CASSESVSSYNEQFF.